The entry below gives a single TCR beta chain sequence along with its context. Antigen specificity is unknown. The source of the sample is a study of breast tumors, draining lymph nodes, adjacent tissues. General study points: Luminal-like breast cancer showed significantly greater tumor-nontumor repertoire similarity than basal-like breast cancer did.

From the multiplex PCR reads, TCRdb called clonotypes with MiXCR, one entry per CDR3 protein. The table has over 60,000 distinct CDR3 sequences, around two fifths seen once. Trimming pared 5 bases from V and 10 bases from J, leaving 15 bases between. This CDR3 region has 14 residues. The germline CDR1 and CDR2 sequences are SGHTA and FQGNSA. Sequencing used breast tumor tissue. The sequence derives from a female donor with breast cancer. Some clones in this sample may be carry-over from other donors' samples. The chain is built from TRBV7-2 and TRBJ1-6; D is undetermined. CDR3 residues: CASSANLPNSPLHF. The CDR3, as DNA: TGTGCCAGCAGCGCGAACCTACCAAACTCACCCCTCCACTTT.